The next 7 T cell receptor beta chains were all read from a single sample in a study of identical twins. Each CDR3 protein gets one entry after TCRdb re-called the 5' RACE reads with MiXCR. Of 240,000 or so distinct CDR3 sequences in the sample, about 12% were seen once. The same sample was also used in a study of yellow fever vaccine responses in identical twins.

The sequencing sample was made of memory (CD45RO+) T cells sorted from blood. The receptors derive from a young woman in good health.

This clonotype was counted many times. The chain carries TRBV5-1 and TRBJ2-5, with 9 nucleotides matching TRBD2. CDR3 length: 13 amino acids. After removal of 10 bases from V and 2 bases from J, the junction contained 6 bases not matched to a gene. Per germline, CDR1 SGHRS and CDR2 YFSETQ. The CDR3 loop is CASKTSGQETQYF. In nucleotides, the CDR3 is TGCGCCTCGAAAACTAGCGGGCAAGAGACCCAGTACTTC. The entire variable domain, with the rest obtained from reference TRBV5-1 and TRBJ2-5, is as follows: KAGVTQTPRYLIKTRGQQVTLSCSPISGHRSVSWYQQTPGQGLQFLFEYFSETQRNKGNFPGRFSGRQFSNSRSEMNVSTLELGDSALYLCASKTSGQETQYFGPGTRLLVL.

This clonotype was seen a handful of times. This chain uses TRBV12-3 or TRBV12-4 with TRBJ2-6; a possible D gene is TRBD2 (5 bases). V was clipped by 6 bases and J by 1 base, with 10 bases between them. This CDR3 is 15 amino acids long. The CDR3 protein is CASSDLASGANVLTF. The CDR3 DNA reads as TGTGCCAGCAGCGATCTAGCTTCTGGGGCCAACGTCCTGACTTTC.

CDR3 in amino acids: CASSPPVGDEQFF. The CDR3 region has the DNA TGTGCCAGCAGCCCCCCAGTGGGGGATGAGCAGTTCTTC. The rearrangement links TRBV7-9 to TRBJ2-1; perhaps D is TRBD1 or TRBD2 (5 bases each). The CDR3 is made up of 13 amino acids. CDR1 and CDR2 (germline): SEHNR, FQNEAQ (reference sequence). V was trimmed by 5 bases and J by 8 bases, leaving 13 bases between them.

This clonotype was counted only a few times. The chain combines TRBV4-3 with TRBJ2-2, with D possibly TRBD1 on 5 matching bases. The CDR3 contains 14 residues. Germline V gene data show CDR1 as LGHNA and CDR2 as YSLEER. Trimming took 4 bases from V and 10 from J, leaving 16 bases between them. The CDR3 here is CASSPIGVRAELFF. CDR3 coding DNA: TGCGCCAGCAGCCCTATTGGGGTCAGGGCGGAGCTGTTTTTT.

This clonotype was observed a few times. The chain links TRBV20-1 to TRBJ2-1, with D possibly matching TRBD2 (5 bases). The germline V and J ends were trimmed by 2 bases and 7 bases, with 21 bases remaining between them. The CDR3 loop spans 16 amino acids. Germline V lookup: CDR1 DFQATT, CDR2 SNEGSKA (reference sequence). The CDR3 sequence: CSARMLAGKIGNEQFF. As DNA, the CDR3 is TGCAGTGCTAGAATGCTAGCCGGAAAAATTGGTAATGAGCAGTTCTTC.

This rearrangement joins TRBV6-2 or TRBV6-3 to TRBJ2-1; the match to TRBD2 covers 14 bases. Trimming at V came to 6 bases and at J to 1 base, leaving 8 bases not matched to a gene. The CDR3 consists of 18 residues. CDR1 and CDR2 (germline): MNHEY, SVGEGT. The CDR3 nucleotides read TGTGCCAGCAGGACAGGGACTAGCGGGAGAAGTTCCTACAATGAGCAGTTCTTC. Translating it yields CASRTGTSGRSSYNEQFF.

The chain has TRBV5-1 and TRBJ2-5; 10 nucleotides agree with TRBD2. CDR1 SGHRS and CDR2 YFSETQ come from the germline V gene. With 0 bases clipped from V and 5 bases from J, the junction kept 7 bases outside the gene matches. This CDR3 is 16 amino acids long. CDR3: CASSLVPSGSSETQYF. In nucleotides, the CDR3 is TGCGCCAGCAGCTTGGTGCCTAGCGGGAGTTCCGAGACCCAGTACTTC.